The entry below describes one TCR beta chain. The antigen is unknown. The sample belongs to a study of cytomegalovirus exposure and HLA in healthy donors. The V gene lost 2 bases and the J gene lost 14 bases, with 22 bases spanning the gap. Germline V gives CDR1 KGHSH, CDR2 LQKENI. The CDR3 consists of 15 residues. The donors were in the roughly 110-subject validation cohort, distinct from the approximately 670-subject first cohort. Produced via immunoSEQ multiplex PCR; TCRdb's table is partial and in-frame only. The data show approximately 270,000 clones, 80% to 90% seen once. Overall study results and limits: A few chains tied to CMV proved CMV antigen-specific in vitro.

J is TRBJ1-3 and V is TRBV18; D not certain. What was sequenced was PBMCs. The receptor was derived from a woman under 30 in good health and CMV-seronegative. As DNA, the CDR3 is TGTGCCAGCTCACCATGGGAGAGTAGTTCGCGGAGTGTATATTTT. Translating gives CASSPWESSSRSVYF.